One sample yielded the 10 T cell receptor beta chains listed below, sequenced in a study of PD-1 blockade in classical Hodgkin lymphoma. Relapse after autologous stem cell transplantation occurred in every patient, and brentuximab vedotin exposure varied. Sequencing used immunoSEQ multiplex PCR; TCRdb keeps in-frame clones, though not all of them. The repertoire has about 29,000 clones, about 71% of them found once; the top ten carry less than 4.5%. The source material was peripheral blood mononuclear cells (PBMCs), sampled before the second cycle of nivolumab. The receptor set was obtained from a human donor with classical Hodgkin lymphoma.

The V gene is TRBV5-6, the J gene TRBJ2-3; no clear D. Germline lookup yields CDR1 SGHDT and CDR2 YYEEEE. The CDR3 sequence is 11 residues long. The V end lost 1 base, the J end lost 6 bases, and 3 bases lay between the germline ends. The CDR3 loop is CASSLSDTQYF. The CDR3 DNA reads TGTGCCAGCAGCTTGAGTGATACGCAGTATTTT.

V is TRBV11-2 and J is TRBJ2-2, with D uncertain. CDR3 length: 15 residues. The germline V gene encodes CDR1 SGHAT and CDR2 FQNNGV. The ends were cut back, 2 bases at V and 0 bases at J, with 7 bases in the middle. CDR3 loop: CASSLPLANTGELFF. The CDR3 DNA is TGTGCCAGCAGCTTACCCCTAGCGAACACCGGGGAGCTGTTTTTT.

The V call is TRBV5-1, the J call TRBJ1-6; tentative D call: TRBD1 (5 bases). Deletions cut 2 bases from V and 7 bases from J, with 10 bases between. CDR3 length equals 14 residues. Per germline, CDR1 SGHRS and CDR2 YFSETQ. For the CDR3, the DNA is TGCGCCAGCAGCTTCTCCAGGGAGAATTCACCCCTCCACTTT. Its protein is CASSFSRENSPLHF. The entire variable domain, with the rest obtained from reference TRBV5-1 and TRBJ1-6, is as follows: KAGVTQTPRYLIKTRGQQVTLSCSPISGHRSVSWYQQTPGQGLQFLFEYFSETQRNKGNFPGRFSGRQFSNSRSEMNVSTLELGDSALYLCASSFSRENSPLHFGNGTRLTVT.

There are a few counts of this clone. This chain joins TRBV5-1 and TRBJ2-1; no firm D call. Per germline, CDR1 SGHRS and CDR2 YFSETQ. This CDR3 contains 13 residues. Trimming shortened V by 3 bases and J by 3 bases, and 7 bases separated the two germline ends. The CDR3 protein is CASSYVGYNEQFF. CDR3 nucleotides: TGCGCCAGCAGCTACGTGGGCTACAATGAGCAGTTCTTC.

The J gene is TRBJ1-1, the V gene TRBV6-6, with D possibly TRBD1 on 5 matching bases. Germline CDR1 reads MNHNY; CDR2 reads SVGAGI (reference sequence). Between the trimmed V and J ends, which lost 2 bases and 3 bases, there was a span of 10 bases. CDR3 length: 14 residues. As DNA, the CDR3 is TGTGCCAGCAGTTACAAGGGACTCCACACTGAAGCTTTCTTT. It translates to CASSYKGLHTEAFF.

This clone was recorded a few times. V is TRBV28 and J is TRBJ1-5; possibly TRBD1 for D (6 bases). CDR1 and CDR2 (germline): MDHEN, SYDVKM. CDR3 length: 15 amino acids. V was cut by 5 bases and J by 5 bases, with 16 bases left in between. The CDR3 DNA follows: TGTGCCAGCAGTCACGGGACACTTCGGGATCAGCCCCAGCATTTT. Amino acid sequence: CASSHGTLRDQPQHF.

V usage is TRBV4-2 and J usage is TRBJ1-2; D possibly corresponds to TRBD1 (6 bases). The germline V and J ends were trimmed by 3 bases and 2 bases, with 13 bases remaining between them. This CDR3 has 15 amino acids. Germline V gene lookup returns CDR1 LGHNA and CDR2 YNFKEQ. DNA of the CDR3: TGTGCCAGCAGCCAGGAACTAACAGGGAACTATGGCTACACCTTC. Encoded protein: CASSQELTGNYGYTF.

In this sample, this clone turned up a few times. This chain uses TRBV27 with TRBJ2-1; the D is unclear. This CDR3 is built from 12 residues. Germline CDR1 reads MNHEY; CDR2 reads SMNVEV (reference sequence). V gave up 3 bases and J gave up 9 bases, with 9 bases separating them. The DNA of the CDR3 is TGTGCCAGCAGTTTGGGTAGGAGTGAGCAGTTCTTC. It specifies CASSLGRSEQFF.

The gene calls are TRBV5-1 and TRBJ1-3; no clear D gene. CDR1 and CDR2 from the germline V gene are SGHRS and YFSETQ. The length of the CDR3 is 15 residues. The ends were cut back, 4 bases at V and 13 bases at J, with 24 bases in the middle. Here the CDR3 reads CASSPGEGSYGQIYF. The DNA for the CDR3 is TGCGCCAGCAGCCCTGGCGAGGGTTCGTACGGGCAGATATATTTT.

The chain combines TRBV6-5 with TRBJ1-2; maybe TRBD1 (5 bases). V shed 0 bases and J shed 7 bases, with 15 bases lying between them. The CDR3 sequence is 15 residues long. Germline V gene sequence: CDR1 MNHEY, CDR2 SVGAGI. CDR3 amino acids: CASSYSPGAESGYTF. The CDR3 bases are TGTGCCAGCAGTTACTCGCCCGGGGCTGAATCTGGCTACACCTTC.